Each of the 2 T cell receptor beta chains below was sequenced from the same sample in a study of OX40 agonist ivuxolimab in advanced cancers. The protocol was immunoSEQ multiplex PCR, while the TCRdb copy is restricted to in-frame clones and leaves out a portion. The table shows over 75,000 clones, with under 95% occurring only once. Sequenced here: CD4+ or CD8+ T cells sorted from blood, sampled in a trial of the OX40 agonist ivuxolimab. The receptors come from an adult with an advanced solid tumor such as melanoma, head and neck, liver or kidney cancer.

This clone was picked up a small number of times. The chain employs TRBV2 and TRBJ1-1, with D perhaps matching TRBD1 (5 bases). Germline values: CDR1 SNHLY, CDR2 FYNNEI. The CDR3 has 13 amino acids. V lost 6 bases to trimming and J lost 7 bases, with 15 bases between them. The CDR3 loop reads CASRWSGLDEAFF. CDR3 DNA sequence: TGTGCCAGCAGATGGTCAGGGTTGGATGAAGCTTTCTTT.

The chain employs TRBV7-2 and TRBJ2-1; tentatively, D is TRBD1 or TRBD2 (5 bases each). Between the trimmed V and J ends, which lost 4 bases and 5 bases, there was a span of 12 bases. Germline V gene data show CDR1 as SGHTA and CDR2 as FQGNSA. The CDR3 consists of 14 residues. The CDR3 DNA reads TGTGCCAGCAGCTCCTCCGGGACGAACAATGAGCAGTTCTTC. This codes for CASSSSGTNNEQFF.